Following are 20 T cell receptor beta chains from one sample sequenced in a study of T-cell reconstitution after alpha-beta-depleted transplantation in children. Preparing the TCRbeta library involved the use of unique molecular identifiers. From the PCR reads, TCRdb called clonotypes with MiXCR, one entry per CDR3 protein. This table holds about 830,000 distinct CDR3 sequences, around 17% found once. This specimen consisted of PBMCs, mostly from graft donor cells, obtained 360 days after TCRalphabeta/CD19-depleted stem cell transplant. These receptors were taken from a male patient under 18 who had a stem cell transplant for acute lymphoblastic leukemia, so the T cells may come from the graft donor.

This clonotype was counted many times. The rearrangement joins TRBV29-1 to TRBJ2-7; 8 bases align to TRBD2. CDR1 is SQVTM, CDR2 ANQGSEA, per germline. The CDR3 covers 13 residues. V was pared by 4 bases and J by 0 bases, with 2 bases of the junction left unmatched. Written as DNA, the CDR3 is TGCAGCGTTGGGGCGGGAGGCTCCTACGAGCAGTACTTC. Its protein is CSVGAGGSYEQYF.

This clonotype came up a few times. V is TRBV11-1 and J is TRBJ2-1; the D is unclear. This CDR3 spans 15 amino acids. Germline V lookup: CDR1 SGHAT, CDR2 FQDESV (reference sequence). The ends were cut back, 5 bases at V and 5 bases at J, with 16 bases in the middle. The CDR3 is CASSIKSLDHNEQFF. As DNA, the CDR3 is TGTGCCAGCAGCATCAAGAGTTTAGACCACAATGAGCAGTTCTTC.

This clonotype was found a few times. The V and J genes are TRBV7-9 and TRBJ1-1; no definite D call. The germline V and J ends were trimmed by 4 bases and 1 base, with 16 bases remaining between them. The CDR3 is 16 amino acids. Germline-derived CDR1 and CDR2 are SEHNR and FQNEAQ (reference sequence). Here the CDR3 DNA reads TGTGCCAGCAGCTCACCTACACGGCAATGGAACACTGAAGCTTTCTTT. This codes for CASSSPTRQWNTEAFF.

At least ten counts were recorded for this clonotype. This chain links TRBV5-1 with TRBJ2-5; 14 bases align to TRBD2. Looked up from germline, CDR1 is SGHRS and CDR2 is YFSETQ. The V gene end was trimmed by 3 bases and the J gene end by 4 bases; junction bases not matched to a gene: 8. This CDR3 contains 17 residues. CDR3 in amino acids: CASSSDPGLAGVETQYF. The CDR3 nucleotides are TGCGCCAGCAGCTCAGATCCGGGACTAGCGGGAGTAGAGACCCAGTACTTC.

The gene calls are TRBV7-3 and TRBJ1-1; D is uncertain. Trimming stripped 0 bases from V and 0 bases from J, with 5 bases between. The CDR3 has 14 residues. Germline V lookup: CDR1 SGHTA, CDR2 FQGTGA. The CDR3 here is CASSLTSLNTEAFF. DNA for the CDR3: TGTGCCAGCAGCTTAACGTCCTTGAACACTGAAGCTTTCTTT.

The V call is TRBV7-6, the J call TRBJ2-1; no definite D call. The CDR3 has 18 amino acids. V was clipped by 5 bases and J by 3 bases, with 23 bases between them. The germline V gene encodes CDR1 SGHVS and CDR2 FNYEAQ. The CDR3 coding sequence is TGTGCCAGCAGCCTTACCTTGCGAGACCGCCTTCTCTACAATGAGCAGTTCTTC. Protein sequence: CASSLTLRDRLLYNEQFF.

This clonotype was detected only once. The chain links TRBV29-1 to TRBJ2-4; 8 positions match TRBD1. J gave up 8 bases and V 6 bases, and 18 bases lay outside the gene matches. The CDR3 sequence is 16 residues long. CDR1 is SQVTM, CDR2 ANQGSEA, per germline. This CDR3 reads CSVLGPGQDPIDIQYF. Written as DNA, the CDR3 is TGCAGCGTCTTAGGCCCGGGACAGGACCCAATCGACATTCAGTACTTC.

The rearrangement links TRBV30 to TRBJ1-2, with D maybe TRBD1 (5 bases). The CDR3 covers 17 residues. The germline gives CDR1 GTSNPN, CDR2 SVGIG (reference sequence). The V and J ends lost 4 bases and 4 bases respectively, with 25 bases between them. DNA for the CDR3: TGTGCCTGGACTCTATATAAGACAGCTCTGCGATCCTATGGCTACACCTTC. This gives the protein CAWTLYKTALRSYGYTF.

This clonotype was observed a handful of times. The chain joins TRBV20-1 to TRBJ2-7; 7 nucleotides agree with TRBD1. Losses at the gene ends were 6 bases for V and 3 bases for J; bases not matched to a gene: 8. The CDR3 runs to 13 residues. The germline V gene has CDR1 DFQATT and CDR2 SNEGSKA (reference sequence). The CDR3 protein is CSAPGQRVYEQYF. CDR3 nucleotide sequence: TGCAGTGCCCCGGGACAGAGGGTCTACGAGCAGTACTTC.

This chain links TRBV7-2 with TRBJ2-4; D is unresolved. Germline values: CDR1 SGHTA, CDR2 FQGNSA. Trimming stripped 5 bases from V and 0 bases from J, with 14 bases between. CDR3 length: 16 amino acids. The CDR3 DNA reads TGTGCCAGCAGCCCCGATCGGATCCTAGCCAAAAACATTCAGTACTTC. This sequence encodes CASSPDRILAKNIQYF.

The rearrangement joins TRBV7-2 to TRBJ1-3; D unclear. The V end lost 3 bases, the J end lost 8 bases, and 14 bases lay between the germline ends. From germline, CDR1 is SGHTA and CDR2 FQGNSA. CDR3 length: 14 amino acids. The CDR3 DNA reads TGTGCCAGCAGCTTGACTTACTCCCGGGACACCATATATTTT. Its protein is CASSLTYSRDTIYF.

The chain combines TRBV7-2 with TRBJ2-1; unclear D gene. Germline lookup yields CDR1 SGHTA and CDR2 FQGNSA. This CDR3 has 14 residues. V lost 6 bases and J lost 7, with 16 bases in between. The CDR3 protein is CASRLLPVRNEQFF. CDR3 DNA: TGTGCCAGCAGACTCCTGCCGGTCAGAAATGAGCAGTTCTTC.

V usage is TRBV5-1 and J usage is TRBJ2-5; no definite D call. The CDR3 sequence is 14 residues long. The V gene lost 6 bases and the J gene lost 2 bases, with 14 bases spanning the gap. Germline V gene sequence: CDR1 SGHRS, CDR2 YFSETQ. The chain's CDR3 is CASNPATAQETQYF. The CDR3 DNA sequence: TGCGCCAGCAACCCGGCGACGGCTCAAGAGACCCAGTACTTC.

This clonotype was counted ten times or more. V gene TRBV20-1 combines with J gene TRBJ1-1; D gene uncertain. Looked up from germline, CDR1 is DFQATT and CDR2 is SNEGSKA (reference sequence). This CDR3 region has 11 residues. V was pared by 1 base and J by 10 bases, with 10 bases between. Written as DNA, the CDR3 is TGCAGTGCTAGAGGCCGGGTTGGAGCTTTCTTT. It specifies CSARGRVGAFF.

The V call is TRBV20-1, the J call TRBJ2-2; no clear D gene. The germline gives CDR1 DFQATT, CDR2 SNEGSKA (reference sequence). The CDR3 extends over 14 amino acids. Trimming removed 4 bases from V and 4 bases from J, with 13 bases in between. The CDR3 DNA reads as TGCAGTGCTATACGGACCAGAGTCACCGGGGAGCTGTTTTTT. This encodes CSAIRTRVTGELFF.

About this clonotype: The missing conserved phenylalanine or tryptophan at the end of this CDR3 makes a read error likely. The J gene is TRBJ2-3, the V gene TRBV11-2; tentatively, D is TRBD1 (5 bases). This CDR3 region has 13 residues. CDR1 and CDR2 (germline): SGHAT, FQNNGV. V dropped 1 base and J dropped 8 bases, with 10 bases sitting between them. The chain's CDR3 is CASSLAGSGTQYI. DNA of the CDR3: TGTGCCAGCAGCTTAGCAGGGTCGGGTACGCAGTATATT.

There are many counts of this clonotype. The V and J genes are TRBV20-1 and TRBJ2-1; TRBD2 might be the D (6 bases). The CDR3 extends over 15 amino acids. The V gene lost 0 bases and the J gene lost 4 bases, with 13 bases spanning the gap. From germline, CDR1 is DFQATT and CDR2 SNEGSKA (reference sequence). CDR3 sequence reads: CSARDGAGLYNEQFF. Written as DNA, the CDR3 is TGCAGTGCTAGAGATGGGGCGGGATTATACAATGAGCAGTTCTTC.

This clonotype was seen only a few times. The chain uses TRBV4-1 and TRBJ2-1; TRBD2 aligns across 10 bases. Trimming took 1 base from V and 3 from J; bases not matched to a gene: 6. The CDR3 is 17 amino acids. From germline, CDR1 is MGHRA and CDR2 YSYEKL. The CDR3 is CASSQAQLAGHYNEQFF. CDR3 bases: TGCGCCAGCAGCCAAGCCCAACTAGCGGGACACTACAATGAGCAGTTCTTC.

This clonotype was observed a handful of times. This chain uses TRBV12-3 or TRBV12-4 with TRBJ2-1, with TRBD1 identical over 9 bases. The CDR3 has 12 residues. After removal of 2 bases from V and 13 bases from J, the junction contained 3 bases not matched to a gene. CDR3 coding DNA: TGTGCCAGCAGTTTATGGGACAGGGAACAGTTCTTC. This sequence encodes CASSLWDREQFF.

This clonotype was seen only a few times. The genes are TRBV2 and TRBJ2-1, with 10 bases identical to TRBD1. This CDR3 comprises 14 residues. CDR1 is SNHLY, CDR2 FYNNEI, per germline. V lost 7 bases and J lost 4; bases outside the gene matches: 4. CDR3 amino acids: CASKPGQGYNEQFF. CDR3 DNA: TGTGCCAGCAAGCCGGGACAGGGGTACAATGAGCAGTTCTTC. Full variable domain (missing parts from reference TRBV2 and TRBJ2-1): EPEVTQTPSHQVTQMGQEVILRCVPISNHLYFYWYRQILGQKVEFLVSFYNNEISEKSEIFDDQFSVERPDGSNFTLKIRSTKLEDSAMYFCASKPGQGYNEQFFGPGTRLTVL.